This TCR beta chain is from a study of T cell responses to AZD1222 COVID-19 vaccine. Between the trimmed V and J ends, which lost 4 bases and 0 bases, there was a span of 10 bases. The CDR3 consists of 14 residues. Germline CDR1 is SGHNT and CDR2 is YYREEE (reference sequence). Generated by immunoSEQ multiplex PCR, the TCRdb table keeps only in-frame clones and is missing some. The sample lists 75,000 to 90,000 clones, 90% seen once, with approximately 5.2% in the top ten. V is TRBV5-4 and J is TRBJ1-1, with D possibly being TRBD1 (5 bases). Sequenced here: peripheral blood, sampled on day 0 of AZD1222 vaccination. The receptor comes from an adult in good health. This CDR3 reads CASSVNRMNTEAFF. In DNA form, the CDR3 reads TGTGCCAGCAGCGTGAACAGGATGAACACTGAAGCTTTCTTT.